This T cell receptor beta chain originates from a study of long-term antiretroviral therapy in people with HIV. General observations from the study: Blood dates from the mid-2000s to the late 2010s, possibly under older ART regimens. Whereas controls had wider CDR3 length ranges, HIV repertoires had narrower ones.

Researchers ran immunoSEQ v3.0 at survey level. The assay was immunoSEQ multiplex PCR, and TCRdb's table has in-frame clones only and misses some. The sample records around 21,000 clones, about 91% being singletons. This clone has only one observation. What it recognizes is unknown. Trimming cost V 1 base and J 5 bases, with 15 bases left between them. Germline loops: CDR1 SGHDT, CDR2 YYEEEE. The CDR3 covers 15 residues. Donors each had at least one pre-ART PBMC sample and at least two post-ART ones. The sequence was obtained from a man aged 18-30 years with HIV. Sequenced here: unsorted PBMCs, sampled 2.1 years after starting antiretroviral therapy. The rearrangement joins TRBV5-6 to TRBJ1-1; D ambiguous. CDR3 in amino acids: CASSLSSGLETEAFF. The CDR3 region has the DNA TGTGCCAGCAGCTTGAGTTCGGGGTTGGAGACTGAAGCTTTCTTT. Combining the CDR3 with reference TRBV5-6 and TRBJ1-1 gives the whole variable domain DAGVTQSPTHLIKTRGQQVTLRCSPKSGHDTVSWYQQALGQGPQFIFQYYEEEERQRGNFPDRFSGHQFPNYSSELNVNALLLGDSALYLCASSLSSGLETEAFFGQGTRLTVV.